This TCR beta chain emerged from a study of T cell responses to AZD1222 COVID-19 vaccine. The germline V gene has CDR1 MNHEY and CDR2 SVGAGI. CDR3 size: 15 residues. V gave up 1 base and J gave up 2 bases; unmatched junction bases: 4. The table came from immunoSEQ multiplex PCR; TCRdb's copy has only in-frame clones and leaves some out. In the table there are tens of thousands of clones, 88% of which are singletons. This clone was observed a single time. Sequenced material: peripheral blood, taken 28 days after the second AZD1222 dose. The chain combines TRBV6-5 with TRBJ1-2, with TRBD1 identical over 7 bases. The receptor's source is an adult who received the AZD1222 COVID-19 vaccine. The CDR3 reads CASSYWTGGNYGYTF. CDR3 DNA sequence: TGTGCCAGCAGTTACTGGACAGGAGGAAACTATGGCTACACCTTC.